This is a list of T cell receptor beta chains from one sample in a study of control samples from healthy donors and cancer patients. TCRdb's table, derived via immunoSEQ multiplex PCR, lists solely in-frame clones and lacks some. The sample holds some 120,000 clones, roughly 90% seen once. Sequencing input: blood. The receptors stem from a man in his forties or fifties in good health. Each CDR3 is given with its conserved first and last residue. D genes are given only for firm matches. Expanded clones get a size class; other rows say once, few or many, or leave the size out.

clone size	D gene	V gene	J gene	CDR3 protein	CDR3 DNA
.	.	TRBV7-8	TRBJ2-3	CASSLVGTTDTQYF	TGTGCCAGCAGCTTAGTAGGGACCACAGATACGCAGTATTTT
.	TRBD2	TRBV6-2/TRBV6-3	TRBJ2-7	CASSLGTSRLYEQYF	TGTGCCAGCAGTCTCGGGACTAGCAGATTGTACGAGCAGTACTTC
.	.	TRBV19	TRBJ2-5	CASSAARQSRDF	TGTGCCAGTAGTGCGGCCCGACAGTCCAGGGACTTC
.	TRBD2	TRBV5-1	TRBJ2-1	CASTRGLAGGSHEQFF	TGCGCCAGCACCCGGGGCCTAGCGGGGGGCTCCCATGAGCAGTTCTTC
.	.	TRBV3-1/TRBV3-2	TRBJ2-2	CASVANTGELFF	TGTGCCAGCGTCGCGAACACCGGGGAGCTGTTTTTT
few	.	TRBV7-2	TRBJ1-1	CASSLGGGTEAFF	TGTGCCAGCAGCTTAGGAGGAGGGACTGAAGCTTTCTTT
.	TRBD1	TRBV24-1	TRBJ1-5	CATSDYRQGPNQPQHF	TGTGCCACCAGTGATTACCGACAGGGCCCCAATCAGCCCCAGCATTTT
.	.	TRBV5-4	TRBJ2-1	CASSLSGGGYNEQFF	TGTGCCAGCAGCTTGTCTGGGGGCGGCTACAATGAGCAGTTCTTC
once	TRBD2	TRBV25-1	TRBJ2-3	CASSPTSGGASTDTQYF	TGTGCCAGCAGTCCGACTAGCGGGGGGGCCAGCACAGATACGCAGTATTTT
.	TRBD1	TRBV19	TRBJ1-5	CASMRFGTGLYQPQHF	TGTGCCTCGATGAGGTTCGGGACAGGGCTTTATCAGCCCCAGCATTTT
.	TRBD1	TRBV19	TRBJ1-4	CASISTGGDEKLFF	TGTGCCAGTATCTCGACAGGGGGCGATGAAAAACTGTTTTTT
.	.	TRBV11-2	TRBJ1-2	CASSRDSNYGYTF	TGTGCCAGCAGCCGGGACTCAAACTATGGCTACACCTTC
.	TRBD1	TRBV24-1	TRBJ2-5	CATSEATGEGETQYF	TGTGCCACCAGTGAGGCGACAGGGGAAGGAGAGACCCAGTACTTC
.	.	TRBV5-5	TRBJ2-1	CASSTRDHEQFF	TGTGCCAGCAGCACCCGGGACCATGAGCAGTTCTTC
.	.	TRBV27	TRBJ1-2	CASSYLSAGRQGYTF	TGTGCCAGCAGTTATTTATCGGCAGGGCGACAGGGCTACACCTTC
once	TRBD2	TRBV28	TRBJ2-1	CASSSTRALAGEPYNEQFF	TGTGCCAGCAGTTCCACCCGAGCCTTAGCGGGGGAGCCCTACAATGAGCAGTTCTTC
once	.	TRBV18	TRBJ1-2	CASSPTGTNYGYTF	TGTGCCAGCTCACCGACCGGGACCAACTATGGCTACACCTTC
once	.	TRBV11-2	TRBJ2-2	CASSLRPEAGELFF	TGTGCCAGCAGCTTACGTCCCGAGGCCGGGGAGCTGTTTTTT
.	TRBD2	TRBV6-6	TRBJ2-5	CASSYGAGGAETQYF	TGTGCCAGCAGTTATGGGGCGGGGGGGGCAGAGACCCAGTACTTC
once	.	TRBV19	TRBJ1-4	CASSMQGSTNEKLFF	TGTGCCAGTAGTATGCAGGGATCAACTAATGAAAAACTGTTTTTT
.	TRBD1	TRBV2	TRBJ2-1	CASFSTGGIYNEQFF	TGTGCCAGCTTCTCCACAGGGGGCATCTACAATGAGCAGTTCTTC
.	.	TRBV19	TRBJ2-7	CASSMGRTSYEQYF	TGTGCCAGTAGTATGGGCAGGACCTCCTACGAGCAGTACTTC
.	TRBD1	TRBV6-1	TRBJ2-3	CASSEATGGLRDTQYF	TGTGCCAGCAGTGAAGCGACAGGGGGCCTCAGAGATACGCAGTATTTT
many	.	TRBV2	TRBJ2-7	CASEGAEGYEQYF	TGTGCCAGCGAAGGTGCGGAGGGCTACGAGCAGTACTTC
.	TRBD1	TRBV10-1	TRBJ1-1	CASRAGQAVNTEAFF	TGCGCCAGCAGGGCAGGACAGGCTGTGAACACTGAAGCTTTCTTT
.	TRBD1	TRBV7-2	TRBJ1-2	CASSLARQGLGYGYTF	TGTGCCAGCAGCTTAGCCCGACAGGGTCTCGGCTATGGCTACACCTTC
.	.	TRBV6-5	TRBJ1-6	CASSYDGRTNSPLHF	TGTGCCAGCAGTTACGACGGACGGACGAATTCACCCCTCCACTTT
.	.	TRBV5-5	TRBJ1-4	CASSYFATNEKLFF	TGTGCCAGCAGCTATTTTGCAACTAATGAAAAACTGTTTTTT
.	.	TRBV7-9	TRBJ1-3	CASSLGLGRLSGNTIYF	TGTGCCAGCAGCTTGGGTTTGGGCAGGCTCTCTGGAAACACCATATATTTT
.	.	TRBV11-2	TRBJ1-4	CASERGAREKLFF	TGTGCCAGCGAAAGGGGGGCTCGGGAAAAACTGTTTTTT
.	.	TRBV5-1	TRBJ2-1	CASSSPWEQFF	TGCGCCAGCAGCTCTCCCTGGGAGCAGTTCTTC
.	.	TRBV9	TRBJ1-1	CASSVEGWTEAFF	TGTGCCAGCAGCGTAGAGGGGTGGACAGAAGCTTTCTTT
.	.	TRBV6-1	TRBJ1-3	CASSDRTRGPSGNTIYF	TGTGCCAGCAGTGACAGGACCCGAGGGCCCTCTGGAAACACCATATATTTT
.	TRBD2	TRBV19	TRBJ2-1	CASDGAGGPDEQFF	TGTGCCAGTGACGGGGCGGGGGGGCCGGACGAGCAGTTCTTC
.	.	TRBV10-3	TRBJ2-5	CAISPTEDEETQYF	TGTGCCATCAGCCCGACCGAGGACGAGGAGACCCAGTACTTC
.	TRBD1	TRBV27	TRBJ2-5	CASSLRTGRETQYF	TGTGCCAGCAGTTTACGGACAGGGAGAGAGACCCAGTACTTC
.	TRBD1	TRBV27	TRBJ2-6	CASSLKVGQGFSGANVLTF	TGTGCCAGCAGTTTAAAGGTGGGACAGGGGTTCTCTGGGGCCAACGTCCTGACTTTC
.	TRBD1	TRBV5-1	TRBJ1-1	CASRDGTGVAEAFF	TGCGCCAGCAGGGACGGGACAGGGGTTGCTGAAGCTTTCTTT
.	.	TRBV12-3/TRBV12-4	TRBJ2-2	CASIQFHTGELFF	TGTGCCAGCATCCAGTTCCACACCGGGGAGCTGTTTTTT
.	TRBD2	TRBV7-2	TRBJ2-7	CASSLGLGHEQYF	TGTGCCAGCAGCCTTGGACTAGGGCACGAGCAGTACTTC
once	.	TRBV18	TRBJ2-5	CASSPDRSQETQYF	TGTGCCAGCTCACCTGACAGGTCCCAAGAGACCCAGTACTTC
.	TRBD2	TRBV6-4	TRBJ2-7	CASTTGGGLYEQYF	TGTGCCAGCACCACTGGGGGGGGGTTATACGAGCAGTACTTC
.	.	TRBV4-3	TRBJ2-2	CASSQGTTNTGELFF	TGCGCCAGCAGCCAAGGGACAACTAACACCGGGGAGCTGTTTTTT
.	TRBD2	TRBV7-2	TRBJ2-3	CASSLGPSGGAHDDTQYF	TGTGCCAGCAGCTTAGGGCCTAGCGGGGGGGCCCATGACGATACGCAGTATTTT
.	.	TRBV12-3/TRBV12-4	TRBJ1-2	CASSTRRTYGYTF	TGTGCCAGCAGCACTAGACGTACCTATGGCTACACCTTC
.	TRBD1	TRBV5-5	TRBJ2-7	CASSLGGQGSYEQYF	TGTGCCAGCAGCTTGGGGGGACAGGGGTCCTACGAGCAGTACTTC
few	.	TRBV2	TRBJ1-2	CASTLGRADGYTF	TGTGCCAGCACCCTAGGGAGGGCGGATGGCTACACCTTC
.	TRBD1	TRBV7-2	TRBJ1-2	CASSRDRGGYTF	TGTGCCAGCAGCCGGGACAGGGGCGGCTACACCTTC
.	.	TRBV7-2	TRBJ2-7	CASSSVKGAGEQYF	TGTGCCAGCAGCTCGGTCAAGGGGGCGGGGGAGCAGTACTTC
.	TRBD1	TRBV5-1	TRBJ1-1	CASSPVPGQTWNTEAFF	TGCGCCAGCAGCCCGGTCCCGGGACAGACCTGGAACACTGAAGCTTTCTTT